This section outlines one T cell receptor (beta chain) sequence together with its context. What it recognizes is unknown. The PBMCs had their origin in roughly 9.4 ml of fresh peripheral blood. Amplification targeted the TCR beta CDR3 regions, with RNA transcripts as the source material. Amplification began with first-round RT-PCR using HTBI primers, then second-round multiplex PCR was performed. TCRdb reanalysed the multiplex PCR reads using MiXCR and keeps one entry per CDR3 protein. Among approximately 160,000 distinct CDR3 sequences listed, 30% to 45% were seen once. The data stem from a study of Graves' ophthalmopathy and Graves' hyperthyroidism. General study results and limits: Detected in blood as well were most expanded thyroid clonotypes with frequency above 0.001.

The TCR comes from a man aged 25-40 years with Graves' ophthalmopathy. Material for sequencing was peripheral blood.

The CDR3 DNA is TGTGCCAGCAGCTCAAGACGGACAGGGCACACTGAAGCTTTCTTT. Its translation is CASSSRRTGHTEAFF. The chain joins TRBV7-8 to TRBJ1-1, with 8 bases identical to TRBD1. V lost 4 bases to trimming and J lost 3 bases; unmatched junction nucleotides: 7. The CDR3 runs 15 residues. Germline V gene sequence: CDR1 SGHVS, CDR2 FQNEAQ.